Below are 7 T cell receptor beta chains sequenced from a single sample in a study of T-cell memory formation after mild COVID-19. TCRdb redid the calling of the 5' RACE reads with MiXCR, one entry per CDR3 protein. The table has about 190,000 distinct CDR3 sequences, approximately 20% seen once. Sequenced: PBMCs or a T cell subset sorted from them (not recorded which). The receptor source for this set is an adult woman who had mild COVID-19 (a few samples of this study predate the infection). Cell type and time point are not known.

This clonotype was seen many times. V is TRBV7-9 and J is TRBJ1-6; D might be TRBD1 (5 bases). The CDR3 sequence is 14 residues long. The ends were cut back, 2 bases at V and 5 bases at J, with 7 bases in the middle. Germline V gene lookup returns CDR1 SEHNR and CDR2 FQNEAQ (reference sequence). The CDR3 nucleotides are TGTGCCAGCAGCTTATCAGGGAATAATTCACCCCTCCACTTT. This translates into CASSLSGNNSPLHF.

In the case of this clonotype: Given a much more abundant clone one base away, this may be a read error. The chain carries TRBV27 and TRBJ2-5, with D uncertain. The germline CDR1 and CDR2 sequences are MNHEY and SMNVEV (reference sequence). The CDR3 loop spans 11 amino acids. Trimming pared 6 bases from V and 2 bases from J, leaving 4 bases between. This chain's CDR3 is CASSHQETQYF. CDR3 DNA: TGTGCCAGCAGCCATCAAGAGACCCAGTACTTC.

A few counts support this clonotype. The rearrangement uses TRBV12-3 or TRBV12-4 and TRBJ1-2; perhaps TRBD1 as D (5 bases). The V gene lost 6 bases and the J gene lost 8 bases, with 16 bases spanning the gap. The CDR3 consists of 13 residues. This CDR3 reads CASRLTATGGYTF. The CDR3 DNA is TGTGCCAGCAGATTGACAGCTACGGGAGGCTACACCTTC.

The CDR3 bases are TGTGCCAGCTCACCACCGACGGGAGTTTACGAGCAGTACTTC. The encoded protein is CASSPPTGVYEQYF. V gene TRBV18 combines with J gene TRBJ2-7; D possibly corresponds to TRBD2 (6 bases). This CDR3 is built from 14 residues. Deletions cut 0 bases from V and 4 bases from J, with 10 bases between. Germline CDR1 is KGHSH and CDR2 is LQKENI.

V gene TRBV7-9 combines with J gene TRBJ1-1; TRBD1 matches 11 bases. Germline V gene sequence: CDR1 SEHNR, CDR2 FQNEAQ (reference sequence). Unmatched junction bases numbered 6, after V lost 4 bases and J lost 5 bases. This CDR3 has 15 residues. The chain's CDR3 is CASSSLGQGGTEAFF. Written as DNA, the CDR3 is TGTGCCAGCAGCTCCCTGGGACAGGGGGGAACTGAAGCTTTCTTT.

The chain recombines TRBV7-2 with TRBJ1-1, with 9 nucleotides matching TRBD1. The junction had 0 bases not matched to a gene; V was cut back by 3 bases and J by 4 bases. Germline CDR1 and CDR2: SGHTA and FQGNSA. The CDR3 loop spans 13 amino acids. CDR3 protein: CASSLGQGTEAFF. In DNA form, the CDR3 reads TGTGCCAGCAGCTTGGGACAGGGCACTGAAGCTTTCTTT.

The chain has TRBV29-1 and TRBJ2-5; the D gene could be TRBD1 or TRBD2 (7 bases each). The CDR3 totals 15 residues. The V gene lost 3 bases and the J gene lost 3 bases, with 17 bases spanning the gap. Germline-derived CDR1 and CDR2 are SQVTM and ANQGSEA. The CDR3 region is CSVDVGGDSEETQYF. DNA for the CDR3: TGCAGCGTTGACGTGGGGGGGGACAGCGAAGAGACCCAGTACTTC.